A selection of T cell receptor beta chains follows, all from one sample in a study of identical twins. TCRdb reprocessed the 5' RACE reads via MiXCR and lists one record per CDR3 protein. This table holds roughly 500,000 distinct CDR3 sequences, less than 25% found once. This same sample was also taken into another study, of T cells expressing NK-cell markers.

The material sequenced was CD4+ T cells sorted from blood. The receptors here all came from a woman aged 18 to 35 in good health. Both conserved end residues are part of each CDR3. The D gene is left open where the match is weak. Rows may omit the clone size; those that give it use once, few, many or a size class.

clone_size j_call cdr3_length v_call d_call cdr3_nt cdr3_aa
. TRBJ2-7 14 TRBV6-2/TRBV6-3 TRBD2 TGTGCCAGCAGTTACCGGGGGGAAGGCTACGAGCAGTACTTC CASSYRGEGYEQYF
. TRBJ2-7 12 TRBV20-1 TRBD1 TGCAGTGCTGGGGGACAGAACTACGAGCAGTACTTC CSAGGQNYEQYF
. TRBJ2-1 19 TRBV7-3 TRBD2 TGTGCCAGCAGCTTAGCTAGCGGGGGGCCGCCGGCCTCCTACAATGAGCAGTTCTTC CASSLASGGPPASYNEQFF
. TRBJ2-5 13 TRBV5-1 . TGCGCCAGCAGCATGACCCCTGGGGAGACCCAGTACTTC CASSMTPGETQYF
. TRBJ2-7 15 TRBV12-3/TRBV12-4 TRBD1 TGTGCCACCGCCAGGGGGCGGGACCATTCCTACGAGCAGTACTTC CATARGRDHSYEQYF
few TRBJ2-3 14 TRBV20-1 . TGCAGTGCTGGGGAACCGAAGAGCACAGATACGCAGTATTTT CSAGEPKSTDTQYF
. TRBJ1-1 12 TRBV6-6 TRBD1 TGTGCCAGCAGTGACAGGGCGGCTGAAGCTTTCTTT CASSDRAAEAFF
. TRBJ1-1 15 TRBV9 TRBD1 TGTGCCAGCAGCGTAGCCCAGGGGGCGGACACTGAAGCTTTCTTT CASSVAQGADTEAFF
. TRBJ2-5 15 TRBV5-1 TRBD2 TGCGCCAGCAGCACCCGTCCTAGCGGGGAAGAGACCCAGTACTTC CASSTRPSGEETQYF
few TRBJ2-7 11 TRBV20-1 . TGCAGTGCTCTTCGGGGCTACGAGCAGTACTTC CSALRGYEQYF
. TRBJ2-3 13 TRBV12-3/TRBV12-4 . TGTGCCAGCAGCTATTGGGACCGGAATACGCAGTATTTT CASSYWDRNTQYF
many TRBJ2-4 11 TRBV20-1 . TGCAGTGCTAGAATGGGATCCATTCAGTACTTC CSARMGSIQYF
. TRBJ2-7 15 TRBV5-1 . TGCGCCAGCAGCCCCCCCGGGGTAGGGGTACAGGAGCAGTACTTC CASSPPGVGVQEQYF
few TRBJ2-2 16 TRBV27 TRBD1 TGTGCCAGCACCGAGACAGGGACAGCGAACACCGGGGAGCTGTTTTTT CASTETGTANTGELFF
. TRBJ1-5 16 TRBV15 . TGTGCCACCAGCCGGCCCAATCCAGGGGTGGGTCAGCCCCAGCATTTT CATSRPNPGVGQPQHF
. TRBJ2-5 14 TRBV3-1 TRBD1 TGTGCCAGCAGGGACAGGGCATCCGAAGAGACCCAGTACTTC CASRDRASEETQYF
few TRBJ1-2 11 TRBV29-1 . TGCAGCGTCCCCCAGGACTATGGCTACACCTTC CSVPQDYGYTF
few TRBJ2-3 14 TRBV6-5 TRBD1 TGTGCCAGCAGTTGGTCGGGACAGGGAAATACGCAGTATTTT CASSWSGQGNTQYF
. TRBJ2-1 19 TRBV27 . TGTGCCAGCAGTCCCTTCCTAAAGGAACAGGGAAGGGCCTACAATGAGCAGTTCTTC CASSPFLKEQGRAYNEQFF
few TRBJ2-1 15 TRBV19 TRBD2 TGTGCCAGTAGTGGGACTAGCGGGGGGATCAATGAGCAGTTCTTC CASSGTSGGINEQFF
many TRBJ2-2 16 TRBV4-3 TRBD2 TGCGCCAGCAGTGATAGACTAGCAGCGAACACCGGGGAGCTGTTTTTT CASSDRLAANTGELFF
few TRBJ2-1 14 TRBV10-1 . TGCGCCAGCAGTGAGGAGGGATCCTACAATGAGCAGTTCTTC CASSEEGSYNEQFF
. TRBJ2-7 13 TRBV11-2 . TGTGCCAGCAGCTTTCAGGGTCACTACGAGCAGTACTTC CASSFQGHYEQYF
few TRBJ2-7 13 TRBV12-3/TRBV12-4 . TGTGCCAGCAGTTTGCACGACAGCTACGAGCAGTACTTC CASSLHDSYEQYF
. TRBJ2-7 14 TRBV3-1 TRBD2 TGTGCCAGCAGCCAAGGCGGGGGGGCCGTTTCTCCACACTTC CASSQGGGAVSPHF
few TRBJ2-1 11 TRBV11-2 . TGTGCCAGCAGCCCCAGCGGGGAGCAGTTCTTC CASSPSGEQFF
. TRBJ1-5 15 TRBV7-2 . TGTGCCAGCAGCTTAGCTTCCGGCATAAGTCAGCCCCAGCATTTT CASSLASGISQPQHF
. TRBJ1-2 16 TRBV12-3/TRBV12-4 TRBD1 TGTGCCAGCAGTACCCCACGGACAGGGGGGTACTATGGCTACACCTTC CASSTPRTGGYYGYTF
. TRBJ2-3 13 TRBV27 . TGTGCCAGCAGTTTATCTTTCGCAGATACGCAGTATTTT CASSLSFADTQYF
. TRBJ2-7 14 TRBV3-1 TRBD1 TGTGCCAGCAGCTCTCGACAGGGCCCCTGGGAGCAGTACTTC CASSSRQGPWEQYF
. TRBJ2-1 12 TRBV6-1 . TGTGCCAGCGACATTACCTACAATGAGCAGTTCTTC CASDITYNEQFF
. TRBJ2-1 13 TRBV7-9 . TGTGCCAGCAGCACCCCAGGGGACAATGAGCAGTTCTTC CASSTPGDNEQFF
few TRBJ1-1 13 TRBV12-3/TRBV12-4 . TGTGCCAGCAGTGTAATGATGAACACTGAAGCTTTCTTT CASSVMMNTEAFF
few TRBJ2-7 14 TRBV20-1 . TGCAGTGCTAGGGGCCGGGAGTCATTCTACGAGCAGTACTTC CSARGRESFYEQYF
. TRBJ2-1 14 TRBV3-1 . TGTGCCAGCACCAGCGGAGCTGTTTACAATGAGCAGTTCTTC CASTSGAVYNEQFF
few TRBJ2-1 18 TRBV11-1 TRBD2 TGTGCCAGCAGCCACCTGGCGGGAGGGAAGAGCTCCTACAATGAGCAGTTCTTC CASSHLAGGKSSYNEQFF
. TRBJ2-1 15 TRBV12-3/TRBV12-4 TRBD1 TGTGCCAGCAGTTCTACCTGGACAGGGAGGAATGAGCAGTTCTTC CASSSTWTGRNEQFF
. TRBJ1-1 12 TRBV20-1 . TGCAGTGCTTCCAAAGGAGAACTGAGCGCTTTCTTT CSASKGELSAFF
. TRBJ1-4 14 TRBV15 . TGTGCCACCAGCAGGTGGGGTTCCGATGAAAAACTGTTTTTT CATSRWGSDEKLFF
. TRBJ2-7 13 TRBV24-1 . TGTGCCACCATAGGGACTGTGTGGTACGAGCAGTACTTC CATIGTVWYEQYF
. TRBJ1-1 15 TRBV5-1 TRBD1 TGCGCCAGCAGCTTCGCGGGACAGGGGGATACTGAAGCTTTCTTT CASSFAGQGDTEAFF
few TRBJ2-5 13 TRBV20-1 TRBD1 TGCAGTGCTCGTGGGACAGAACAAGAGACCCAGTACTTC CSARGTEQETQYF
. TRBJ2-7 13 TRBV20-1 TRBD2 TGCAGTGCTGCGGCGGGGGGGACCTACGAGCAGTACTTC CSAAAGGTYEQYF
. TRBJ2-2 14 TRBV20-1 . TGCAGTGCCGCCCCGGGGTCGAACACCGGGGAGCTGTTTTTT CSAAPGSNTGELFF
many TRBJ2-1 15 TRBV7-9 TRBD1 TGTGCCAGCAGCCTCGGACAGGTATCCTACAATGAGCAGTTCTTC CASSLGQVSYNEQFF
. TRBJ2-7 16 TRBV5-1 TRBD1 TGCGCCAGCAGCTTACCGACCGGGACAGGGTCGGGCGAGCAGTACTTC CASSLPTGTGSGEQYF
many TRBJ2-1 10 TRBV20-1 . TGCAGTGCTAGAGCCAATGAGCAGTTCTTC CSARANEQFF
. TRBJ2-7 15 TRBV5-6 TRBD2 TGTGCCAGCAGCTCCTTCTGGGGGGGCTCCTACGAGCAGTACTTC CASSSFWGGSYEQYF